Shown below are 19 T cell receptor beta chains from a single sample sequenced in a study of T cell clonality in common variable immunodeficiency. Only in-frame clones appear in the TCRdb table, and some are missing; sequencing was by immunoSEQ multiplex PCR. The sample shows around 9,600 clones, none of them appearing just once. The antigens these receptors bind are not known. General observations from the study: Fewer deletions and N-nucleotide insertions were reportedly seen in common variable immunodeficiency TCR beta sequences.

Sequences were obtained from peripheral blood mononuclear cells. All receptors derive from a human donor with common variable immunodeficiency.

Notes on this clone: The sequenced fragment ends 3 residues before the CDR3 boundary, so the rest is inferred from the germline J gene. The rearrangement links TRBV5-1 to TRBJ1-2, with a weak D call TRBD1 (5 bases). Per the germline V gene, CDR1 is SGHRS and CDR2 is YFSETQ. Trimming removed 2 bases at V and 6 bases at J, with 17 bases between. The CDR3 consists of 15 residues. CDR3 DNA (partial): TGCGCCAGCAGCTTATCGATGGCCGGGGGTGATGGC. Translation: CASSLSMAGGDG. The entire CDR3 is CASSLSMAGGDGYTF.

This clone came up many times. CDR3 DNA (partial): TGTGCCAGCAGCCTAGGACCGGGACAGGGGGCTGCCGGGGAG. It is translated as CASSLGPGQGAAGE. The whole CDR3 protein reads CASSLGPGQGAAGELFF. The V gene is TRBV7-3, the J gene TRBJ2-2; TRBD1 matches 12 bases. The CDR3 is cut off 3 residues early in the read; its end comes from the germline J gene. CDR1 and CDR2 (germline): SGHTA, FQGTGA. Trimming removed 5 bases from V and 6 bases from J; junction bases left unmatched: 10. The CDR3 length is 17 residues.

On this clone itself: The sequence runs out 3 residues before the end of the CDR3; the remainder is reconstructed from the germline J gene. The chain joins TRBV19 to TRBJ1-2; possibly TRBD1 for D (5 bases). The CDR3 has 15 amino acids. V shed 5 bases and J shed 4 bases, with 17 bases lying between them. Per the germline V gene, CDR1 is LNHDA and CDR2 is SQIVND (reference sequence). The chain's CDR3 is CASSAKGLSGYGYTF. The CDR3 bases that were read are TGTGCCAGTAGTGCTAAGGGACTGAGTGGCTATGGC.

This clone was detected many times. Read coverage stops 3 residues before the CDR3 terminus; the germline J gene supplies the remainder. This rearrangement joins TRBV18 to TRBJ2-1; 10 nucleotides agree with TRBD2. Germline V gene sequence: CDR1 KGHSH, CDR2 LQKENI. Germline trimming cut 3 bases from V and 2 bases from J; bases unmatched to any gene: 7. The CDR3 totals 17 residues. This CDR3 reads CASSPLVAGGPYNEQFF. CDR3 bases read: TGTGCCAGCTCACCGTTAGTAGCGGGAGGCCCCTACAATGAG.

This clone showed up many times. The read ends 3 residues shy of where the CDR3 ends; the end is completed using the germline J gene. The chain recombines TRBV30 with TRBJ2-3; 8 bases agree with TRBD1. The V gene end was trimmed by 0 bases and the J gene end by 6 bases; junction bases not matched to a gene: 14. The germline gives CDR1 GTSNPN, CDR2 SVGIG (reference sequence). The CDR3 has 17 residues. The CDR3 here is CAWSVLGQGPWWDTQYF. CDR3 DNA, as far as it was read: TGTGCCTGGAGTGTACTTGGACAGGGCCCTTGGTGGGATACG.

The sample holds many counts of this clone. Partial CDR3 DNA: TGTGCCAGCTCACCTCTTACAGGTGAA. Translating gives CASSPLTGE. The complete CDR3 protein is CASSPLTGEAFF. The genes are TRBV18 and TRBJ1-1; D is perhaps TRBD1 (5 bases). The sequenced fragment ends 3 residues before the CDR3 boundary, so the rest is inferred from the germline J gene. From germline, CDR1 is KGHSH and CDR2 LQKENI. CDR3 length equals 12 residues. V was clipped by 3 bases and J by 7 bases, with 9 bases between them.

This clone came up many times. The read ends 3 residues early relative to the CDR3; the germline J gene fills the gap. The V and J genes are TRBV19 and TRBJ1-5; possibly TRBD1 for D (6 bases). This CDR3 comprises 16 residues. The ends were cut back, 4 bases at V and 0 bases at J, with 13 bases in the middle. Germline CDR1 is LNHDA and CDR2 is SQIVND (reference sequence). CDR3 sequence: CASSTLGTFSNQPQHF. CDR3 bases read: TGTGCCAGTAGTACCTTGGGGACATTTAGCAATCAGCCC.

The table lists this clone with many counts. The read ends 3 residues shy of where the CDR3 ends; the end is completed using the germline J gene. The chain recombines TRBV15 with TRBJ2-3; D may be TRBD1 (6 bases). The CDR3 sequence is 14 residues long. The germline V and J ends were trimmed by 6 bases and 4 bases, with 14 bases remaining between them. Germline V CDR1 and CDR2: LNHNV, YYDKDF (reference sequence). The part of the CDR3 DNA that was read is TGTGCCACCAGAACGGGTCAGGGGCCAGATACG. This sequence encodes CATRTGQGPDT. The whole CDR3 sequence is CATRTGQGPDTQYF.

This clone appeared many times. The CDR3 end is not reached by the read, which stops 3 residues before it; the germline J gene fills it in. The chain links TRBV12-5 to TRBJ1-4, with 8 bases fitting TRBD1. V trimming: 4 bases; J trimming: 5 bases; junction bases outside the gene matches: 9. The CDR3 consists of 16 residues. Per germline, CDR1 LGHNT and CDR2 FRNRAP. CDR3 region: CASGSATGVVNEKLFF. The CDR3 bases that were read are TGTGCTAGTGGTTCCGCGACAGGGGTGGTGAATGAAAAA.

There are many counts of this clone. Read data end 3 residues before the CDR3 end; the end is taken from the germline J gene. This rearrangement joins TRBV6-2 or TRBV6-3 to TRBJ2-2, with D tentatively TRBD1 (6 bases). Trimming stripped 10 bases from V and 3 bases from J, with 12 bases between. CDR1 and CDR2 (germline): MNHEY, SVGEGT. The CDR3 runs 13 residues. The CDR3 bases that were read are TGTGCCACCACAGGGATTCACACCGGGGAG. The encoded protein is CATTGIHTGE. The whole CDR3 is CATTGIHTGELFF.

This clone has at least ten counts. This is likely an artifact of a read error, given a far larger clone one base away. CDR3 sequence reads: CSVQLAAKNIQYF. CDR3 DNA, as far as it was read: TGCAGCGTTCAACTAGCTGCCAAAAACATT. The chain links TRBV29-1 to TRBJ2-4; a weak D match, TRBD2 (6 bases). The CDR3 end falls 3 residues outside the read, so it is completed with the germline J gene. Germline CDR1 is SQVTM and CDR2 is ANQGSEA. Trimming cost V 5 bases and J 1 base, with 9 bases left between them. The CDR3 runs to 13 residues.

The table lists this clone with many counts. The read ends 3 residues early relative to the CDR3; the germline J gene fills the gap. The genes are TRBV4-2 and TRBJ2-7; TRBD1 aligns across 10 bases. V shed 2 bases, J shed 4 bases, and the junction held 11 bases outside the gene matches. Germline assignment: CDR1 LGHNA and CDR2 YNFKEQ. This CDR3 has 17 residues. The CDR3 is CASSQTAGTGDLYEQYF. The part of the CDR3 DNA that was read is TGTGCCAGCAGCCAAACCGCCGGGACAGGGGATCTTTACGAG.

This clone was seen at least ten times. Coverage ceases 3 residues before the CDR3 finishes, and the germline J gene fills in the end. The chain joins TRBV19 to TRBJ1-2, with TRBD1 matching 10 bases. The CDR3 runs 14 residues. Germline values: CDR1 LNHDA, CDR2 SQIVND (reference sequence). Losses at the gene ends were 9 bases for V and 3 bases for J; bases not matched to a gene: 7. The covered CDR3 bases are TGTGCCAGCCGGGACAGGGGATTGGACTATGGC. Amino acid sequence: CASRDRGLDYG. In full, the CDR3 reads CASRDRGLDYGYTF.

This clone was seen ten or more times. The sequenced fragment ends 3 residues before the CDR3 boundary, so the rest is inferred from the germline J gene. The chain couples TRBV19 to TRBJ1-3; 7 nucleotides line up with TRBD1. This CDR3 has 12 residues. Germline V CDR1 and CDR2: LNHDA, SQIVND (reference sequence). CDR3 region: CASVQTGFGIYF. CDR3 DNA, as far as it was read: TGTGCCAGTGTCCAGACAGGGTTCGGG.

In its sample, this clone was seen many times. Read sequence stops 3 residues before the CDR3 end, and the germline J gene provides the missing end. The chain has TRBV19 and TRBJ2-7; D may be TRBD2 (5 bases). Germline CDR1 and CDR2: LNHDA and SQIVND (reference sequence). This CDR3 is built from 15 residues. The ends were cut back, 1 base at V and 0 bases at J, with 10 bases in the middle. CDR3: CASSIGPGSSYEQYF. The part of the CDR3 DNA that was read is TGTGCCAGTAGTATAGGACCGGGGAGCTCCTACGAG.

This clone was observed many times. The read ends 3 residues before the CDR3 terminus; that terminus is restored from the germline J gene. The chain recombines TRBV18 with TRBJ1-5; D is unclear. Deletions cut 2 bases from V and 6 bases from J, with 8 bases between. The CDR3 consists of 13 residues. Germline CDR1 reads KGHSH; CDR2 reads LQKENI. The CDR3 DNA, read in part, is TGTGCCAGCTCACCAAGCATTTCTCAGCCC. Its translation is CASSPSISQP. The CDR3 in full is CASSPSISQPQHF.

This clone was observed many times. The read ends 3 residues shy of where the CDR3 ends; the end is completed using the germline J gene. This chain connects TRBV2 to TRBJ2-5, with 13 bases lining up with TRBD2. Trimming cost V 6 bases and J 1 base; bases outside gene matches: 5. This CDR3 spans 16 amino acids. Germline values: CDR1 SNHLY, CDR2 FYNNEI. The sequenced part of the CDR3 DNA is TGTGCCAGCAGACGAACTAGCGGGGGGGTCCAAGAGACC. This gives the protein CASRRTSGGVQET. The CDR3 as a whole reads CASRRTSGGVQETQYF. The whole variable domain, filled in from reference TRBV2 and TRBJ2-5, reads EPEVTQTPSHQVTQMGQEVILRCVPISNHLYFYWYRQILGQKVEFLVSFYNNEISEKSEIFDDQFSVERPDGSNFTLKIRSTKLEDSAMYFCASRRTSGGVQETQYFGPGTRLLVL.

This clone was picked up many times. The sequenced fragment ends 3 residues before the CDR3 boundary, so the rest is inferred from the germline J gene. V usage is TRBV3-1 (or the pseudogene TRBV3-2) and J usage is TRBJ1-1; TRBD1 matches at 8 bases. The CDR3 runs to 14 residues. With 5 bases clipped from V and 1 base from J, the junction kept 3 bases outside the gene matches. CDR1 is LGHDT, CDR2 YNNKEL, per germline (reference sequence). The chain's CDR3 is CASSATGGNTEAFF. CDR3 bases read: TGTGCCAGCAGCGCTACAGGGGGGAACACTGAA.

This clone was detected ten times or more. The read terminates 3 residues before the CDR3 end, so the remaining end is supplied by the germline J gene. V usage is TRBV7-8 and J usage is TRBJ2-5; D not resolved. V was cut by 6 bases and J by 2 bases, with 10 bases left in between. Germline loops: CDR1 SGHVS, CDR2 FQNEAQ. This CDR3 is built from 13 residues. The DNA read from the CDR3 is TGTGCCAGCAGGCGTGAAATTCAAGAGACC. This translates into CASRREIQET. In full, the CDR3 is CASRREIQETQYF.